These T cell receptor beta chains were read from a single sample in a study of T-cell reconstitution after alpha-beta-depleted transplantation in children. TCRdb called the PCR reads again in MiXCR, with one record for every CDR3 protein. The data hold 450,000 to 500,000 distinct CDR3 sequences, with approximately 12% observed a single time. Sequences were derived from PBMCs from the stem cell graft donor, sampled from the stem cell graft. The receptors shown here come from a human donor who donated a stem cell graft to a child with combined immunodeficiency. Each CDR3 is given with its conserved first and last residue. D genes are given only for firm matches. Clone sizes are given selectively: once, few, many, or a class where the clone is expanded.

clone size: .; J gene: TRBJ2-1; CDR3 length: 16; V gene: TRBV3-1; D gene: .; CDR3 protein: CASTPEIGSPYNEQFF; CDR3 DNA: TGTGCCAGCACCCCTGAAATTGGGTCTCCCTACAATGAGCAGTTCTTC
clone size: .; J gene: TRBJ2-1; CDR3 length: 15; V gene: TRBV12-3/TRBV12-4; D gene: TRBD2; CDR3 protein: CASSTLAGGYNEQFF; CDR3 DNA: TGTGCCAGCAGTACCCTAGCGGGAGGATACAATGAGCAGTTCTTC
clone size: many; J gene: TRBJ2-1; CDR3 length: 16; V gene: TRBV4-3; D gene: TRBD2; CDR3 protein: CASSQASSGSFYEQFF; CDR3 DNA: TGCGCCAGCAGCCAAGCTTCTAGCGGGAGTTTCTATGAGCAGTTCTTC
clone size: .; J gene: TRBJ2-7; CDR3 length: 13; V gene: TRBV7-2; D gene: .; CDR3 protein: CASSLLWAYEQYF; CDR3 DNA: TGTGCCAGCAGCTTACTCTGGGCCTACGAGCAGTACTTC
clone size: few; J gene: TRBJ1-1; CDR3 length: 14; V gene: TRBV12-3/TRBV12-4; D gene: TRBD1; CDR3 protein: CASSLDDRDTEAFF; CDR3 DNA: TGTGCCAGCAGTCTAGACGACAGGGACACTGAAGCTTTCTTT
clone size: .; J gene: TRBJ1-2; CDR3 length: 15; V gene: TRBV9; D gene: TRBD1; CDR3 protein: CASSKAGTGSYGYTF; CDR3 DNA: TGTGCCAGCAGTAAAGCCGGGACAGGGAGCTATGGCTACACCTTC
clone size: .; J gene: TRBJ1-6; CDR3 length: 15; V gene: TRBV11-2; D gene: TRBD1; CDR3 protein: CASSRGTGGNSPLHF; CDR3 DNA: TGTGCCAGCAGCCGAGGGACAGGGGGCAATTCACCCCTCCACTTT
clone size: once; J gene: TRBJ1-2; CDR3 length: 11; V gene: TRBV30; D gene: .; CDR3 protein: CAWKTSYGYTF; CDR3 DNA: TGTGCCTGGAAGACAAGCTATGGCTACACCTTC
clone size: .; J gene: TRBJ2-7; CDR3 length: 16; V gene: TRBV6-2/TRBV6-3; D gene: TRBD2; CDR3 protein: CASSYSPAGGAYEQYF; CDR3 DNA: TGTGCCAGCAGTTACTCCCCAGCGGGGGGAGCTTACGAGCAGTACTTC
clone size: .; J gene: TRBJ2-5; CDR3 length: 15; V gene: TRBV4-3; D gene: .; CDR3 protein: CASSQDWGVQETQYF; CDR3 DNA: TGCGCCAGCAGCCAAGATTGGGGCGTCCAAGAGACCCAGTACTTC
clone size: few; J gene: TRBJ2-5; CDR3 length: 15; V gene: TRBV18; D gene: .; CDR3 protein: CASSPSRHQQETQYF; CDR3 DNA: TGTGCCAGCTCCCCCTCCCGACACCAGCAAGAGACCCAGTACTTC
clone size: many; J gene: TRBJ2-1; CDR3 length: 13; V gene: TRBV15; D gene: .; CDR3 protein: CATSRDISGRRFF; CDR3 DNA: TGTGCCACCAGCAGAGATATAAGTGGAAGGCGGTTCTTC
clone size: few; J gene: TRBJ2-2; CDR3 length: 14; V gene: TRBV7-9; D gene: .; CDR3 protein: CASSLDWASGELFF; CDR3 DNA: TGTGCCAGCAGCTTAGACTGGGCCTCCGGGGAGCTGTTTTTT
clone size: many; J gene: TRBJ2-3; CDR3 length: 12; V gene: TRBV11-2; D gene: TRBD2; CDR3 protein: CAVAGITDTQYF; CDR3 DNA: TGTGCCGTAGCGGGGATCACAGATACGCAGTATTTT
clone size: many; J gene: TRBJ2-7; CDR3 length: 13; V gene: TRBV12-3/TRBV12-4; D gene: TRBD1; CDR3 protein: CASSSNRGSEQYF; CDR3 DNA: TGTGCCAGCAGTTCGAACAGGGGATCCGAGCAGTACTTC
clone size: few; J gene: TRBJ2-3; CDR3 length: 14; V gene: TRBV9; D gene: .; CDR3 protein: CASSTLRDTDTQYF; CDR3 DNA: TGTGCCAGCAGCACCTTGCGGGATACAGATACGCAGTATTTT